The rows below give T cell receptor beta chains drawn from one sample of a study of T cell responses to AZD1222 COVID-19 vaccine. The protocol was immunoSEQ multiplex PCR, while the TCRdb copy is restricted to in-frame clones and leaves out a portion. The table includes over 150,000 clones, roughly 92% detected once. The sample in question was peripheral blood, obtained 28 days after the second AZD1222 dose. The receptors derive from an adult who received the AZD1222 COVID-19 vaccine. Each CDR3 is given with its conserved first and last residue. The order of the fields is J gene, D gene, clone size, V gene, CDR3 protein, CDR3 DNA. The D gene is left open where the match is weak. Size is stated for part of the rows, as once, few or many counts, or as a class when the clone is expanded.

TRBJ2-5,-,-,TRBV7-8,CASSLKISLQETQYF,TGTGCCAGCAGCTTAAAGATTTCCTTACAAGAGACCCAGTACTTC
TRBJ2-2,TRBD2,-,TRBV19,CASRKREADTGELFF,TGTGCCAGTAGGAAGCGGGAGGCCGACACCGGGGAGCTGTTTTTT
TRBJ2-5,-,-,TRBV3-1/TRBV3-2,CASSPGGLVQETQYF,TGTGCCAGCAGCCCTGGAGGACTTGTGCAAGAGACCCAGTACTTC
TRBJ2-2,TRBD2,-,TRBV18,CASSLTRTSGTNTGELFF,TGTGCCAGCTCTCTAACGCGGACTAGCGGGACGAACACCGGGGAGCTGTTTTTT
TRBJ1-2,-,once,TRBV28,CASSPPGLSNYGYTF,TGTGCCAGCAGTCCACCGGGACTTTCTAACTATGGCTACACCTTC
TRBJ2-2,TRBD1,-,TRBV6-1,CASSDRGGGTGELFF,TGTGCCAGCAGTGACCGAGGGGGCGGGACCGGGGAGCTGTTTTTT
TRBJ2-3,-,-,TRBV2,CASRLGLSRTDTQYF,TGTGCCAGCAGACTCGGTTTAAGTCGAACAGATACGCAGTATTTT
TRBJ2-2,-,-,TRBV18,CASSPIGNTGELFF,TGTGCCAGCTCCCCAATTGGGAACACCGGGGAGCTGTTTTTT
TRBJ1-1,TRBD1,-,TRBV27,CASSLLPGQINTEAFF,TGTGCCAGCAGTTTACTCCCGGGACAGATAAACACTGAAGCTTTCTTT
TRBJ1-4,-,-,TRBV3-1/TRBV3-2,CASSQSGTQNEKLFF,TGTGCCAGCAGCCAAAGCGGGACACAGAATGAAAAACTGTTTTTT
TRBJ1-2,TRBD1,once,TRBV7-9,CASSFGQGYYGYTF,TGTGCCAGCAGCTTTGGACAGGGGTACTATGGCTACACCTTC
TRBJ2-7,-,once,TRBV5-1,CASSLSVGSPFYEQYF,TGCGCCAGCAGCTTGTCGGTGGGATCGCCTTTTTACGAGCAGTACTTC
TRBJ1-4,TRBD1,-,TRBV2,CASNSQGAHEKLFF,TGTGCCAGCAATTCACAGGGGGCCCATGAAAAACTGTTTTTT
TRBJ2-6,-,-,TRBV25-1,CASSYPGSSGANVLTF,TGTGCCAGCAGTTACCCCGGGTCCTCTGGGGCCAACGTCCTGACTTTC
TRBJ1-2,-,-,TRBV6-6,CASSNPGARGYTF,TGTGCCAGCAGTAATCCGGGGGCGCGCGGCTACACCTTC
TRBJ1-4,-,-,TRBV7-9,CASSQPQVEKLFF,TGTGCCAGCAGCCAGCCCCAGGTCGAAAAACTGTTTTTT
TRBJ2-7,-,few,TRBV28,CASSLVDYEQYF,TGTGCCAGCAGTTTGGTGGACTACGAGCAGTACTTC
TRBJ2-1,TRBD2,-,TRBV4-1,CASSQIPGLAANEQFF,TGCGCCAGCAGCCAGATACCGGGACTAGCGGCCAATGAGCAGTTCTTC
TRBJ1-1,-,-,TRBV7-9,CASSVRAGVWYTEAFF,TGTGCCAGCAGCGTTAGGGCGGGGGTTTGGTACACTGAAGCTTTCTTT
TRBJ2-3,TRBD2,-,TRBV7-9,CATGTSGHSTDTQYF,TGTGCCACCGGGACTAGCGGACATAGCACAGATACGCAGTATTTT
TRBJ1-5,TRBD1,-,TRBV19,CASSTNRDRANQPQHF,TGTGCCAGTAGTACCAACCGGGACAGGGCCAATCAGCCCCAGCATTTT
TRBJ2-1,TRBD2,-,TRBV4-2,CASSQGITAGGPNEQFF,TGTGCCAGCAGCCAAGGGATCACAGCGGGAGGGCCGAATGAGCAGTTCTTC
TRBJ1-5,-,-,TRBV12-5,CASGVKNQPQHF,TGTGCTAGTGGGGTGAAGAATCAGCCCCAGCATTTT
TRBJ1-2,-,-,TRBV29-1,CSVDGAGYGYTF,TGCAGCGTTGACGGGGCTGGCTATGGCTACACCTTC
TRBJ2-2,-,-,TRBV7-6,CASSLRAANTGELFF,TGTGCCAGCAGCTTGCGGGCGGCAAACACCGGGGAGCTGTTTTTT